This T cell receptor beta chain was captured in a study of beta chain features in type 1 diabetes. The entirety of the isolated RNA underwent reverse transcription, so expressed TCRB transcripts were sequenced. Data came from immunoSEQ multiplex PCR; TCRdb stores just in-frame clones and leaves some out. Here the sample spans 120,000 to 150,000 clones, around 13% being singletons. The germline CDR1 and CDR2 sequences are MDHEN and SYDVKM. The CDR3 runs to 18 residues. Trimming pared 3 bases from V and 4 bases from J, leaving 21 bases between. Study observations and caveats: Type 1 diabetes patients had fewer VDJ junction insertions and more deletions. When Type 1 diabetes patients were examined, their TCRB CDR3s proved moderately but significantly shorter in all four CD4+ subsets.

A note on this clone: Its specificity is not known.

Post-sort purity exceeded 95% for all sorted populations. The chain recombines TRBV28 with TRBJ2-2; the D call may be TRBD1 or TRBD2 (5 bases each). The material sequenced was central memory CD4+ T cells from blood. This sequence originates from a man younger than 35 with type 1 diabetes. In nucleotides, the CDR3 is TGTGCCAGCAGTTTTGACAGCATGGGGACGATGGGCACCGGGGAGCTGTTTTTT. It yields the protein CASSFDSMGTMGTGELFF.